Presented here are 31 T cell receptor beta chains from one specimen sequenced in a study of blood T cell repertoires in COVID-19. Clones were read by immunoSEQ multiplex PCR, and TCRdb kept only the in-frame ones, dropping some. The sample includes some 200,000 clones, around four fifths of them seen just once. Material for sequencing was peripheral blood. All receptors come from a woman aged 55 to 70 who had recovered from COVID-19.

This chain links TRBV29-1 with TRBJ2-1; D ambiguous. The V and J ends lost 3 bases and 0 bases respectively, with 9 bases between them. The germline CDR1 and CDR2 sequences are SQVTM and ANQGSEA. The CDR3 sequence is 14 residues long. The CDR3 reads CSVEPGSSYNEQFF. The CDR3 DNA is TGCAGCGTTGAGCCGGGTTCCTCCTACAATGAGCAGTTCTTC.

The V gene is TRBV11-2, the J gene TRBJ2-3, with a possible D match to TRBD1 (6 bases). The CDR3 sequence is 14 residues long. V lost 4 bases and J lost 4, with 12 bases in between. Germline V gene sequence: CDR1 SGHAT, CDR2 FQNNGV. CDR3 nucleotide sequence: TGTGCCAGCAGCTCGAACAGGGAAGCAGATACGCAGTATTTT. Residues: CASSSNREADTQYF.

This chain connects TRBV7-3 to TRBJ2-5, with D possibly matching TRBD1 (6 bases). CDR3 length equals 14 residues. Deletions cut 2 bases from V and 4 bases from J, with 11 bases between. From germline, CDR1 is SGHTA and CDR2 FQGTGA. CDR3 sequence: CASSLSGVGETQYF. CDR3 in DNA: TGTGCCAGCAGCTTATCAGGGGTGGGAGAGACCCAGTACTTC.

The V gene is TRBV5-4, the J gene TRBJ2-7; 9 bases match TRBD1. The CDR3 is made up of 15 amino acids. Germline CDR1 and CDR2: SGHNT and YYREEE (reference sequence). Trimming cost V 2 bases and J 2 bases; bases outside gene matches: 5. Here the CDR3 DNA reads TGTGCCAGCAGCTTTGGGACAGGGTTCGCCTACGAGCAGTACTTC. Its protein product is CASSFGTGFAYEQYF.

The chain couples TRBV6-2 or TRBV6-3 to TRBJ2-5, with a weak D call TRBD1 (6 bases). V gave up 2 bases and J gave up 6 bases, with 19 bases separating them. Germline V gene lookup returns CDR1 MNHEY and CDR2 SVGEGT. CDR3 length equals 16 residues. CDR3 in DNA: TGTGCCAGCAGTTACACCCCGGGACAAAGATTGAAGACCCAGTACTTC. This translates into CASSYTPGQRLKTQYF.

The CDR3 sequence: CASSLSGVEGNTIYF. Written as DNA, the CDR3 is TGTGCCAGCAGCTTATCAGGGGTCGAAGGAAACACCATATATTTT. The chain carries TRBV7-6 and TRBJ1-3; possibly TRBD1 for D (6 bases). This CDR3 has 15 amino acids. V lost 2 bases to trimming and J lost 4 bases, with 12 bases between them. Germline CDR1 is SGHVS and CDR2 is FNYEAQ.

The chain joins TRBV20-1 to TRBJ2-7; D is undetermined. Germline V gives CDR1 DFQATT, CDR2 SNEGSKA (reference sequence). The CDR3 consists of 11 residues. V dropped 2 bases and J dropped 3 bases, with 5 bases sitting between them. The CDR3 sequence: CSARPRYEQYF. For the CDR3, the DNA is TGCAGTGCTAGACCTCGCTACGAGCAGTACTTC.

This CDR3 is CASSFAGGSETQYF. The CDR3 DNA reads as TGTGCCAGCAGCTTTGCGGGGGGTAGTGAGACCCAGTACTTC. The chain combines TRBV7-2 with TRBJ2-5; 8 bases match TRBD2. With 3 bases clipped from V and 5 bases from J, the junction kept 5 bases outside the gene matches. CDR1 is SGHTA, CDR2 FQGNSA, per germline. The CDR3 covers 14 residues.

The CDR3 DNA follows: TGTGCCAGCAGCCAGGGTAACGATCAGCCCCAGCATTTT. Protein: CASSQGNDQPQHF. The chain is built from TRBV5-6 and TRBJ1-5; D possibly corresponds to TRBD1 (5 bases). V lost 4 bases and J lost 5, with 10 bases in between. This CDR3 contains 13 residues. CDR1 is SGHDT, CDR2 YYEEEE, per germline.

Regarding this clone: The junction does not match germline at one end; this may be a read error. This chain joins TRBV5-5 and TRBJ2-1; D is perhaps TRBD1 (5 bases). The CDR3 sequence is 15 residues long. Germline CDR1 and CDR2: SGHKS and YYEKEE (reference sequence). The CDR3 loop reads CASSLGRAFDNQQFF. CDR3 DNA: TGTGCCAGCAGCTTGGGCAGGGCGTTCGACAATCAGCAGTTCTTC.

The rearrangement uses TRBV19 and TRBJ1-2; 8 bases match TRBD1. Germline assignment: CDR1 LNHDA and CDR2 SQIVND (reference sequence). After removal of 4 bases from V and 4 bases from J, the junction contained 8 bases not matched to a gene. The CDR3 sequence is 15 residues long. The CDR3 loop is CASSTTQGDGYGYTF. The CDR3 DNA reads TGTGCCAGTAGTACTACACAGGGGGATGGCTATGGCTACACCTTC.

The chain joins TRBV6-6 to TRBJ1-2; weak D call: TRBD1 (6 bases). The CDR3 spans 15 residues. With 7 bases removed from V and 7 bases from J, the gap between germline ends came to 22 bases. Germline V gene data show CDR1 as MNHNY and CDR2 as SVGAGI (reference sequence). CDR3: CASIGQNILAVGYTF. The DNA of the CDR3 is TGTGCCAGCATTGGACAGAACATTCTTGCAGTTGGCTACACCTTC.

This clone was observed a single time. V and J are TRBV5-8 and TRBJ2-3; D is perhaps TRBD2 (6 bases). The CDR3 is 15 amino acids. V gave up 3 bases and J gave up 0 bases, with 11 bases separating them. Germline V gene lookup returns CDR1 SGHTS and CDR2 YDEGEE. CDR3 sequence: CASSSGSSSTDTQYF. The CDR3 DNA is TGTGCCAGCAGCTCCGGGAGCTCTAGCACAGATACGCAGTATTTT.

This clone was detected only a few times. The J gene is TRBJ1-1, the V gene TRBV11-2; TRBD1 is a possible D gene (5 bases). Germline V gene lookup returns CDR1 SGHAT and CDR2 FQNNGV. Deletions cut 5 bases from V and 9 bases from J, with 19 bases between. The CDR3 has 14 residues. The DNA of the CDR3 is TGTGCCAGCAGCCCCCAGGTTGGTGGGGCCCAAGCTTTCTTT. It specifies CASSPQVGGAQAFF.

The rearrangement links TRBV7-2 to TRBJ2-2; 9 positions agree with TRBD1. Losses at the gene ends were 7 bases for V and 2 bases for J; bases not matched to a gene: 8. The CDR3 sequence is 16 residues long. Germline values: CDR1 SGHTA, CDR2 FQGNSA. The CDR3, as DNA: TGTGCCAGCAACCTGGGGACAGGGTACAACACCGGGGAGCTGTTTTTT. This codes for CASNLGTGYNTGELFF.

The rearrangement joins TRBV11-2 to TRBJ1-2, with 9 bases matching TRBD1. Trimming took 5 bases from V and 7 from J; bases not matched to a gene: 8. Per the germline V gene, CDR1 is SGHAT and CDR2 is FQNNGV. The CDR3 sequence is 14 residues long. CDR3 nucleotides: TGTGCCAGCAGCCTCCGACAGGGGGGCAGTGGCTACACCTTC. It yields the protein CASSLRQGGSGYTF.

The gene calls are TRBV7-8 and TRBJ1-6, with D uncertain. The germline gives CDR1 SGHVS, CDR2 FQNEAQ. The CDR3 is 17 amino acids. V gave up 1 base and J gave up 3 bases, with 13 bases separating them. The CDR3 loop reads CASSLGFGLNYNSPLHF. The DNA of the CDR3 is TGTGCCAGCAGCTTAGGGTTCGGACTCAACTATAATTCACCCCTCCACTTT. The complete variable domain, with remaining parts taken from reference TRBV7-8 and TRBJ1-6, reads GAGVSQSPRYKVAKRGQDVALRCDPISGHVSLFWYQQALGQGPEFLTYFQNEAQLDKSGLPSDRFFAERPEGSVSTLKIQRTQQEDSAVYLCASSLGFGLNYNSPLHFGNGTRLTVT.

The chain links TRBV4-1 to TRBJ1-6; 9 bases are a match to TRBD1. The CDR3 contains 15 residues. Looked up from germline, CDR1 is MGHRA and CDR2 is YSYEKL. J was trimmed by 14 bases and V by 4 bases; bases with no gene match: 12. The CDR3 sequence is CASSPRGQGLTSLHF. The CDR3 DNA sequence: TGCGCCAGCAGCCCTCGGGGACAGGGATTAACCTCCCTCCACTTT.

Worth noting for this clone: An end of the junction does not agree with germline; a read error may underlie this. This chain links TRBV7-7 with TRBJ2-7; a weak D match, TRBD2 (7 bases). Germline V lookup: CDR1 SSHAT, CDR2 FNYEAQ (reference sequence). This CDR3 spans 14 amino acids. The CDR3 DNA reads TGTGCTAGCAGCCCCATCGGGGGCGGGGGCGAGCAGTACTTC. Translating gives CASSPIGGGGEQYF. Complete variable domain (other parts from reference TRBV7-7 and TRBJ2-7): GAGVSQSPRYKVTKRGQDVTLRCDPISSHATLYWYQQALGQGPEFLTYFNYEAQPDKSGLPSDRFSAERPEGSISTLTIQRTEQRDSAMYRCASSPIGGGGEQYFGPGTRLTVT.

The chain joins TRBV7-2 to TRBJ2-7; 7 bases line up with TRBD2. This CDR3 region has 14 residues. J gave up 4 bases and V 2 bases, and 5 bases lay outside the gene matches. The V gene's germline CDR1 is SGHTA and CDR2 FQGNSA. CDR3 coding DNA: TGTGCCAGCAGCTTAAGTGCGGGGGAGTACGAGCAGTACTTC. It translates to CASSLSAGEYEQYF.

The chain couples TRBV4-1 to TRBJ2-1; 8 bases agree with TRBD2. The CDR3 totals 19 residues. The germline V gene encodes CDR1 MGHRA and CDR2 YSYEKL. Germline trimming cut 4 bases from V and 0 bases from J; bases unmatched to any gene: 14. Written as DNA, the CDR3 is TGCGCCAGCAGCCTGGCCCGGGGCGGGGGGCCGAGCTCCTACAATGAGCAGTTCTTC. Encoded protein: CASSLARGGGPSSYNEQFF.

The chain combines TRBV7-9 with TRBJ1-1; D remains unclear. CDR1 and CDR2 from the germline V gene are SEHNR and FQNEAQ (reference sequence). The CDR3 runs 14 residues. V lost 5 bases and J 8 bases, leaving 18 bases between the germline ends. The CDR3 nucleotides are TGTGCCAGCAGCGCACACGCGGAAGCCCTGGAAGCTTTCTTT. It translates to CASSAHAEALEAFF.

The V gene is TRBV13, the J gene TRBJ1-3, with D perhaps matching TRBD1 (5 bases). Per germline, CDR1 PRHDT and CDR2 FYEKMQ (reference sequence). CDR3 length: 15 residues. Trimming pared 3 bases from V and 4 bases from J, leaving 13 bases between. CDR3 region: CASSLGLVEGNTIYF. Here the CDR3 DNA reads TGTGCCAGCAGCTTGGGGCTCGTAGAGGGAAACACCATATATTTT.

The V and J genes are TRBV7-9 and TRBJ2-3, with 11 bases identical to TRBD1. This CDR3 contains 17 residues. Germline V CDR1 and CDR2: SEHNR, FQNEAQ (reference sequence). Trimming cost V 2 bases and J 4 bases; bases outside gene matches: 8. This chain's CDR3 is CASSLRSPGQGADTQYF. The CDR3 DNA reads as TGTGCCAGCAGCTTAAGGTCCCCGGGACAGGGGGCAGATACGCAGTATTTT.

The chain links TRBV27 to TRBJ1-6, with 10 positions matching TRBD1. The V and J ends lost 4 bases and 5 bases, in that order; junction bases with no gene match: 11. This CDR3 contains 18 residues. Per germline, CDR1 MNHEY and CDR2 SMNVEV (reference sequence). Here the CDR3 DNA reads TGTGCCAGCAGTTCCTTCCCATGGACAGGGGGACATAATTCACCCCTCCACTTT. This encodes CASSSFPWTGGHNSPLHF.

This chain's CDR3 is CASSFLQGSLEQYF. DNA for the CDR3: TGTGCCAGCAGCTTTCTTCAGGGGTCTCTCGAGCAGTACTTC. The gene calls are TRBV7-2 and TRBJ2-7, with TRBD1 as a possible D gene (6 bases). The CDR3 sequence is 14 residues long. Per the germline V gene, CDR1 is SGHTA and CDR2 is FQGNSA. Trimming removed 3 bases from V and 6 bases from J, with 15 bases in between.

J is TRBJ2-2 and V is TRBV2; D ambiguous. CDR3 length equals 12 residues. V lost 6 bases and J lost 8, with 10 bases in between. The germline V gene encodes CDR1 SNHLY and CDR2 FYNNEI. This CDR3 is CASRARGGELFF. The CDR3 DNA follows: TGTGCCAGCAGGGCCCGTGGTGGGGAGCTGTTTTTT.

This clone has just one count. The chain recombines TRBV7-2 with TRBJ2-7, with TRBD1 as a possible D gene (5 bases). In germline, CDR1 is SGHTA, CDR2 FQGNSA. The V gene lost 0 bases and the J gene lost 6 bases, with 9 bases spanning the gap. The CDR3 spans 13 residues. CDR3 protein: CASSLAQDGEQYF. For the CDR3, the DNA is TGTGCCAGCAGCTTAGCACAGGACGGCGAGCAGTACTTC.

The chain employs TRBV9 and TRBJ2-1; 9 nucleotides align to TRBD1. Germline V gene lookup returns CDR1 SGDLS and CDR2 YYNGEE. The CDR3 consists of 13 residues. V was pared by 7 bases and J by 4 bases, with 3 bases of the junction left unmatched. Here the CDR3 DNA reads TGTGCCAGCGGAGGACAGGGGTACAATGAGCAGTTCTTC. Encoded protein: CASGGQGYNEQFF.

A single count supports this clone. The rearrangement joins TRBV5-4 to TRBJ2-7; 9 nucleotides align to TRBD1. Unmatched junction bases numbered 9, after V lost 5 bases and J lost 6 bases. Germline V gene lookup returns CDR1 SGHNT and CDR2 YYREEE (reference sequence). This CDR3 region has 14 residues. The CDR3 reads CASRDGTGGVEQYF. The CDR3 nucleotides read TGTGCCAGCAGGGACGGAACAGGGGGCGTCGAGCAGTACTTC.

By share of the sample, this clone is medium-sized (0.01 to 0.1%). The chain recombines TRBV4-2 with TRBJ2-1, with 11 bases identical to TRBD2. Germline CDR1 reads LGHNA; CDR2 reads YNFKEQ. The CDR3 totals 20 residues. V was clipped by 0 bases and J by 8 bases; unmatched bases: 18. Here the CDR3 reads CASSQERLAGTGISMDEQFF. The CDR3 DNA follows: TGTGCCAGCAGCCAAGAAAGACTAGCGGGGACTGGTATATCTATGGATGAGCAGTTCTTC.